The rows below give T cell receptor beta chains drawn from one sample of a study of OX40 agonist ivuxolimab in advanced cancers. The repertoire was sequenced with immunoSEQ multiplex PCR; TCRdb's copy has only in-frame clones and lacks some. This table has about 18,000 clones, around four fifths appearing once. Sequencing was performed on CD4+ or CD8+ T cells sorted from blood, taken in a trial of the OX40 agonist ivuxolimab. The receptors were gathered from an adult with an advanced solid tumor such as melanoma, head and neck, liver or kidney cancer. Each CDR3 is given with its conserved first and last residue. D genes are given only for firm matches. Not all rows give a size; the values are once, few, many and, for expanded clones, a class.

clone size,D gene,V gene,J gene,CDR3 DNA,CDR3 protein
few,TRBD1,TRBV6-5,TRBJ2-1,TGTGCCAGCAGTCCCGGACAGGGAACCTACAATGAGCAGTTCTTC,CASSPGQGTYNEQFF
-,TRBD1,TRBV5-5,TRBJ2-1,TGTGCCAGCAGCCCCCCGACAGGGGGCCTTTACAATGAGCAGTTCTTC,CASSPPTGGLYNEQFF
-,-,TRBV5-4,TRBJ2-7,TGTGCCAGCAGCTTGGTAGGAACCTACGAGCAGTACTTC,CASSLVGTYEQYF
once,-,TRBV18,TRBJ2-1,TGTGCCAGCTCACCGTCAGGACAAGGATACAATGAGCAGTTCTTC,CASSPSGQGYNEQFF
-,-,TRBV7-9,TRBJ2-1,TGTGCCAGCAGCTTATCCGGGGGCCGAACCAACTACAATGAGCAGTTCTTC,CASSLSGGRTNYNEQFF
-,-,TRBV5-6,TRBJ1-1,TGTGCCAGCAGCGTAGGGGGGAACACTGAAGCTTTCTTT,CASSVGGNTEAFF
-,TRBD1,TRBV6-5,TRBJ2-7,TGTGCCAGCAGTTTAAGGACAGGGGGCTTGTACGAGCAGTACTTC,CASSLRTGGLYEQYF
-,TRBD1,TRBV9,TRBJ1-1,TGTGCCAGCAGCGCCTTCCGAATAGGGACAGGGGGAACTGAAGCTTTCTTT,CASSAFRIGTGGTEAFF
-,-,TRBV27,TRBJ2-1,TGTGCCAGCAGTTTCAGGCAGGGCGACAATGAGCAGTTCTTC,CASSFRQGDNEQFF
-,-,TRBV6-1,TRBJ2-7,TGTGCCAGCAGTGACGAGTGGATAGCCTACGAGCAGTACTTC,CASSDEWIAYEQYF
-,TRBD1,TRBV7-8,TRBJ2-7,TGTGCCAGCAGCTTAGAACCCGGGACAGGGTGGTACGAGCAGTACTTC,CASSLEPGTGWYEQYF
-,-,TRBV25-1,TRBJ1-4,TGTGCCAGCAGTGACCTCGGAGAAAAACTGTTTTTT,CASSDLGEKLFF
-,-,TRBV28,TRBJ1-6,TGTGCCAGCAGCCTAACAGGGCGAAACTATAATTCACCCCTCCACTTT,CASSLTGRNYNSPLHF
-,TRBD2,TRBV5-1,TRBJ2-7,TGCGCCAGCAGCTTAACTAGCGGGAGCTACGAGCAGTACTTC,CASSLTSGSYEQYF
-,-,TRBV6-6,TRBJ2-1,TGTGCCAGCAGTTACTCAGACTCACGCTCCTACAATGAGCAGTTCTTC,CASSYSDSRSYNEQFF
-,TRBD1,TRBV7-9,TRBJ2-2,TGTGCCAGCAGCTTAGAGGGACAGGGAGTCACCGGGGAGCTGTTTTTT,CASSLEGQGVTGELFF
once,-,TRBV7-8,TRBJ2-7,TGTGCCAGCAGCTTAATAGTTCGCGGGTACGAGCAGTACTTC,CASSLIVRGYEQYF
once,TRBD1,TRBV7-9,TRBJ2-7,TGTGCCAGCAGCTTAGCGAAAGGACAGGGGCCCTCCTACGAGCAGTACTTC,CASSLAKGQGPSYEQYF
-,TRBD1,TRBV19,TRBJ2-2,TGTGCCAGTAGTTTCGGACAGGGGTACACCGGGGAGCTGTTTTTT,CASSFGQGYTGELFF
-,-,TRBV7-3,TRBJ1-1,TGTGCCAGCAGCTTATGGAGGGCCCGTACTTTCTTT,CASSLWRARTFF
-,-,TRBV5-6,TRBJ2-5,TGTGCCAGCGGACTTGGCCGAGAGACCCAGTACTTC,CASGLGRETQYF
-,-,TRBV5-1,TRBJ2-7,TGCGCCAGCAGAGACGTATCCTACGAGCAGTACTTC,CASRDVSYEQYF
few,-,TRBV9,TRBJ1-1,TGTGCCAGCAGCGTAGTGGTGAGCACTGAAGCTTTCTTT,CASSVVVSTEAFF
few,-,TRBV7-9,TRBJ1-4,TGTGCCAGCAGCACCCACAGTGCAACTAATGAAAAACTGTTTTTT,CASSTHSATNEKLFF
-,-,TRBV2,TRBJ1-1,TGTGCCAGCAGTTCCTATAGGACGAACACTGAAGCTTTCTTT,CASSSYRTNTEAFF
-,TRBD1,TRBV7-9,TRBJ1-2,TGTGCCAGCAGCCCTGACGCAGGGGGGGTCTATGGCTACACCTTC,CASSPDAGGVYGYTF
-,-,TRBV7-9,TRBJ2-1,TGTGCCAGCAGCTTAGCGACGGGCCCCGCCTTATACAATGAGCAGTTCTTC,CASSLATGPALYNEQFF
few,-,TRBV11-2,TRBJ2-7,TGTGCCAGCAGCAAGGGCCCAAACTACGAGCAGTACTTC,CASSKGPNYEQYF
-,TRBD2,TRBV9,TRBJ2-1,TGTGCCAGCAGCGGACTAGCGTACAATGAGCAGTTCTTC,CASSGLAYNEQFF
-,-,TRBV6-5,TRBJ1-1,TGTGCCAGCAACTTACAGGGTAGCACTGAAGCTTTCTTT,CASNLQGSTEAFF
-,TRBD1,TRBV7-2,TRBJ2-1,TGTGCCAGCAGCGGATCGGACAGGACCTCCTACAATGAGCAGTTCTTC,CASSGSDRTSYNEQFF
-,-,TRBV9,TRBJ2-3,TGTGCCAGCAGCGTAAGTGGGAAACTAGATACGCAGTATTTT,CASSVSGKLDTQYF
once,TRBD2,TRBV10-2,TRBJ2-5,TGCGCCAGCTCTAGCGGGGGCGTCCAAGAGACCCAGTACTTC,CASSSGGVQETQYF
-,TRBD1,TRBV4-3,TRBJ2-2,TGCGCCAGCAGCAGATTACAGGGGTCCGGGGAGCTGTTTTTT,CASSRLQGSGELFF
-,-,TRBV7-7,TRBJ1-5,TGTGCCAGCACCTTTTTGAACAGGGAGCCCCAGCATTTT,CASTFLNREPQHF
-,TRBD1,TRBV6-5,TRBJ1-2,TGTGCCAGCAGTTACTCGATGACAGGGGCCGCGAATGGCTACACCTTC,CASSYSMTGAANGYTF
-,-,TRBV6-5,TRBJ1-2,TGTGCCAGCAGCAATACAGGGTATTATGGCTACACCTTC,CASSNTGYYGYTF
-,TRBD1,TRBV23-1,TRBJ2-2,TGCGCCAGCAGGCCTGACAGGGTCGACACCGGGGAGCTGTTTTTT,CASRPDRVDTGELFF
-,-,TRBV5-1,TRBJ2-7,TGCGCCAGCAGCTTGGCGGGCGGAACCTACGAGCAGTACTTC,CASSLAGGTYEQYF
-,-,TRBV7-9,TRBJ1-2,TGTGCCAGCAGCCTCGGACAGTCTAACTATGGCTACACCTTC,CASSLGQSNYGYTF
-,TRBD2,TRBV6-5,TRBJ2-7,TGTGCCAGCTGGGGGACTAGCGGGGTCCCCTACGAGCAGTACTTC,CASWGTSGVPYEQYF